These T cell receptor beta chains were read from a single sample in a study of blood T cell repertoires in COVID-19. Assay used: immunoSEQ multiplex PCR; TCRdb lists only in-frame clones, some missing. The sample has roughly 380,000 clones; about 89% are singletons. The sequenced sample was PBMCs or T cells enriched from blood (not recorded which). These receptors were taken from a man aged 30-40 years who had recovered from COVID-19. The CDR3 runs from the conserved cysteine through the conserved F or W. Each record gives: D gene, V gene, J gene, clone size, CDR3 DNA, CDR3 protein. The D gene is left open where the match is weak. The listing skips clone size in some rows; elsewhere it reads once, few, many or a size class.

D: NA; V: TRBV6-5; J: TRBJ1-1; size: NA; DNA: TGTGCCAGCAGTTATGTGAGGTCCGATGAAGCTTTCTTT; CDR3: CASSYVRSDEAFF
D: NA; V: TRBV5-1; J: TRBJ2-2; size: NA; DNA: TGCGCCAGCAGCTTGTCGGGCACCGGGGAGCTGTTTTTT; CDR3: CASSLSGTGELFF
D: TRBD2; V: TRBV27; J: TRBJ2-1; size: NA; DNA: TGTGCCAGCAGTTTCCCGGGACTAGCGGGAAGTGAGCAGTTCTTC; CDR3: CASSFPGLAGSEQFF
D: TRBD1; V: TRBV9; J: TRBJ1-1; size: NA; DNA: TGTGCCAGCAGCCCCGACAGGGACCGGAGGACTGAAGCTTTCTTT; CDR3: CASSPDRDRRTEAFF
D: NA; V: TRBV5-1; J: TRBJ1-6; size: once; DNA: TGCGCCAGCCGCCAGGAAAACTATAATTCACCCCTCCACTTT; CDR3: CASRQENYNSPLHF
D: NA; V: TRBV5-1; J: TRBJ2-7; size: NA; DNA: TGCGCCAGCAGCTTCAACGGGAATGAATTCTACGAGCAGTACTTC; CDR3: CASSFNGNEFYEQYF
D: TRBD1; V: TRBV7-6; J: TRBJ1-4; size: NA; DNA: TGTGCCAGCAGCTTAGACAGGGGGCGTGAAAAACTGTTTTTT; CDR3: CASSLDRGREKLFF
D: TRBD2; V: TRBV19; J: TRBJ2-7; size: NA; DNA: TGTGCCAGTAGTATGGCGGGGGGGCCTGAGCAGTACTTC; CDR3: CASSMAGGPEQYF
D: NA; V: TRBV4-1; J: TRBJ2-7; size: NA; DNA: TGCGCCAGCAGCCAAGCTGCGGGGACGTCCTACGAGCAGTACTTC; CDR3: CASSQAAGTSYEQYF
D: TRBD1; V: TRBV7-2; J: TRBJ2-7; size: NA; DNA: TGTGCCAGCAGCTACAGACAGGGGGTCGAGCAGTACTTC; CDR3: CASSYRQGVEQYF
D: NA; V: TRBV7-9; J: TRBJ1-4; size: NA; DNA: TGTGCCAGCAGCTATTTGGACAACCTTAATGAAAAACTGTTTTTT; CDR3: CASSYLDNLNEKLFF
D: TRBD1; V: TRBV5-4; J: TRBJ2-7; size: NA; DNA: TGTGCCAGCAGCCCAACAATGCGGACAGGCACCTACGAGCAGTACTTC; CDR3: CASSPTMRTGTYEQYF
D: NA; V: TRBV7-2; J: TRBJ2-7; size: few; DNA: TGTGCCAGCAGCCAGTGGGGGGTTTACTACGAGCAGTACTTC; CDR3: CASSQWGVYYEQYF
D: TRBD2; V: TRBV20-1; J: TRBJ2-7; size: NA; DNA: TGCAGTGCTAGTGATAGACTAGCTAGTAACGAGCAGTACTTC; CDR3: CSASDRLASNEQYF
D: NA; V: TRBV10-3; J: TRBJ1-6; size: NA; DNA: TGTGCCATCAGTGAGATGCTACGTTCACCCCTCCACTTT; CDR3: CAISEMLRSPLHF
D: TRBD2; V: TRBV7-2; J: TRBJ2-1; size: NA; DNA: TGTGCCAGCAGCTTAGAGGGGGTACTAGCGGGGTTCTACAATGAGCAGTTCTTC; CDR3: CASSLEGVLAGFYNEQFF
D: NA; V: TRBV7-2; J: TRBJ1-5; size: NA; DNA: TGTGCCAGCAGCTTAGTGGGGGACACTAGCAATCAGCCCCAGCATTTT; CDR3: CASSLVGDTSNQPQHF
D: TRBD1; V: TRBV6-5; J: TRBJ2-7; size: NA; DNA: TGTGCCAGCAGCGCCGGGACAGCTGACTCCTACGAGCAGTACTTC; CDR3: CASSAGTADSYEQYF
D: TRBD1; V: TRBV7-9; J: TRBJ2-1; size: NA; DNA: TGTGCCAGCAGCTTAGCCCCCCAGGGGGCACTTGAGCAGTTCTTC; CDR3: CASSLAPQGALEQFF
D: TRBD1; V: TRBV15; J: TRBJ1-3; size: NA; DNA: TGTGCCACCAGCAGACCGCCGGGACAGGAAATTTCTGGAAACACCATATATTTT; CDR3: CATSRPPGQEISGNTIYF
D: NA; V: TRBV9; J: TRBJ1-2; size: NA; DNA: TGTGCCAGCAGCGTACCAGGGAACTATGGCTACACCTTC; CDR3: CASSVPGNYGYTF
D: NA; V: TRBV11-2; J: TRBJ2-2; size: NA; DNA: TGTGCCAGCAGCTTCTACCTACGGGACACCGGGGAGCTGTTTTTT; CDR3: CASSFYLRDTGELFF
D: NA; V: TRBV9; J: TRBJ1-4; size: NA; DNA: TGTGCCAGCAGCGTAGGTTCGGGGGAGAATGAAAAACTGTTTTTT; CDR3: CASSVGSGENEKLFF
D: NA; V: TRBV19; J: TRBJ1-1; size: NA; DNA: TGTGCCAGTAGTCCTAGCCGGGGGGAATGGACTGAAGCTTTCTTT; CDR3: CASSPSRGEWTEAFF
D: NA; V: TRBV2; J: TRBJ2-1; size: NA; DNA: TGTGCCACAGCACTAGCATCGTACAATGAGCAGTTCTTC; CDR3: CATALASYNEQFF
D: TRBD2; V: TRBV10-3; J: TRBJ2-3; size: NA; DNA: TGTGCCATCAGTGAGCTAGCGGGGAAGGCAGATACGCAGTATTTT; CDR3: CAISELAGKADTQYF
D: TRBD1; V: TRBV11-3; J: TRBJ2-2; size: NA; DNA: TGTGCCAGCAGCTTAGTAGGGACAGGCCTTAACACCGGGGAGCTGTTTTTT; CDR3: CASSLVGTGLNTGELFF
D: NA; V: TRBV30; J: TRBJ1-1; size: NA; DNA: TGTGCCTGGAGCGAGGGCATTCATCCCACTGAAGCTTTCTTT; CDR3: CAWSEGIHPTEAFF
D: NA; V: TRBV7-2; J: TRBJ1-1; size: NA; DNA: TGTGCCAGCAGTCTCACAGGAATCACTGAAGCTTTCTTT; CDR3: CASSLTGITEAFF
D: NA; V: TRBV7-9; J: TRBJ2-7; size: few; DNA: TGTGCCAGCAGCTCCCTCTGGCTGGGTAGCACCTACGAGCAGTACTTC; CDR3: CASSSLWLGSTYEQYF
D: NA; V: TRBV27; J: TRBJ1-1; size: few; DNA: TGTGCCAGCAGTTTCCGTCTGATGGCGGGGGGTGAAGCTTTCTTT; CDR3: CASSFRLMAGGEAFF
D: TRBD2; V: TRBV29-1; J: TRBJ2-2; size: NA; DNA: TGCAGCGGGACGGGAGGCGGGGAGCTGTTTTTT; CDR3: CSGTGGGELFF
D: NA; V: TRBV9; J: TRBJ2-3; size: NA; DNA: TGTGCCAGCACCCCAGGGGGGAGTACAGATACGCAGTATTTT; CDR3: CASTPGGSTDTQYF
D: TRBD2; V: TRBV3-1/TRBV3-2; J: TRBJ2-5; size: NA; DNA: TGTGCCAGCAGCCAAGGTTTGAAGAATGTAGCGGGGGGGGAGACCCAGTACTTC; CDR3: CASSQGLKNVAGGETQYF
D: NA; V: TRBV6-2/TRBV6-3; J: TRBJ1-2; size: few; DNA: TGTGCCAGCAGTACAGGGAGAGGCTACACCTTC; CDR3: CASSTGRGYTF
D: NA; V: TRBV29-1; J: TRBJ1-1; size: NA; DNA: TGCAGCCTGTCAACACCTTATTACACTGAAGCTTTCTTT; CDR3: CSLSTPYYTEAFF
D: NA; V: TRBV7-2; J: TRBJ2-5; size: NA; DNA: TGTGCCAGCAGCGGGGGGATTCAAGAGACCCAGTACTTC; CDR3: CASSGGIQETQYF
D: TRBD2; V: TRBV6-4; J: TRBJ2-3; size: NA; DNA: TGTGCCAGCAGTGTATCGGGGGGTTACACAGATACGCAGTATTTT; CDR3: CASSVSGGYTDTQYF
D: NA; V: TRBV29-1; J: TRBJ1-2; size: NA; DNA: TGCAGCGTTGACACCTACCCCAGGGGCTACACCTTC; CDR3: CSVDTYPRGYTF
D: TRBD2; V: TRBV7-2; J: TRBJ2-7; size: NA; DNA: TGTGCCAGCAGCCCTAGGGCCTTCCTAGCGGGGGGGCGACAGCAGTACTTC; CDR3: CASSPRAFLAGGRQQYF
D: TRBD2; V: TRBV18; J: TRBJ2-3; size: NA; DNA: TGTGCCAGCTCCGGGGGGGCCGGTATAGATACGCAGTATTTT; CDR3: CASSGGAGIDTQYF
D: NA; V: TRBV3-1/TRBV3-2; J: TRBJ2-7; size: NA; DNA: TGTGCCAGCAGCCAAGTGAGGCACGAGCAGTACTTC; CDR3: CASSQVRHEQYF
D: TRBD1; V: TRBV30; J: TRBJ1-6; size: NA; DNA: TGTGCCTGGAGTGTCCTGCTTGCGGGACAGTCTAATAATTCACCCCTCCACTTT; CDR3: CAWSVLLAGQSNNSPLHF
D: TRBD1; V: TRBV29-1; J: TRBJ1-2; size: NA; DNA: TGCAGCGTTGAAGGATCGGGGACAGACTATGGCTACACCTTC; CDR3: CSVEGSGTDYGYTF